These 20 T cell receptor beta chains were sequenced from one sample in a study of T-cell reconstitution after alpha-beta-depleted transplantation in children. Preparation of the TCRbeta library involved a method that used unique molecular identifiers. TCRdb itself ran the PCR reads through MiXCR, one entry per CDR3 protein. The data hold roughly 150,000 distinct CDR3 sequences, with around 10% observed a single time. The sequences come from PBMCs, collected before TCRalphabeta/CD19-depleted stem cell transplant. The receptors come from a boy aged 2 to 10 with acute myeloid leukemia, due to receive a stem cell transplant.

This clonotype came up many times. This chain connects TRBV6-2 or TRBV6-3 to TRBJ2-2; the D gene is possibly TRBD1 (6 bases). The length of the CDR3 is 15 residues. Between the trimmed V and J ends, which lost 8 bases and 3 bases, there was a span of 16 bases. Germline V gene lookup returns CDR1 MNHEY and CDR2 SVGEGT. Written as DNA, the CDR3 is TGTGCCAGCCAGACCACAGGGTCGTACACCGGGGAGCTGTTTTTT. This translates into CASQTTGSYTGELFF.

The table lists this clonotype with many counts. CDR3 DNA: TGCAGTGCTACCGGACTAGCCGGGCTTAAGTACTTC. Translating gives CSATGLAGLKYF. This chain uses TRBV20-1 with TRBJ2-5; 8 nucleotides line up with TRBD2. The V gene end was trimmed by 4 bases and the J gene end by 12 bases; junction bases not matched to a gene: 10. The germline CDR1 and CDR2 sequences are DFQATT and SNEGSKA (reference sequence). This CDR3 spans 12 amino acids.

This clonotype was counted at least ten times. The V and J genes are TRBV7-9 and TRBJ2-5; 11 positions agree with TRBD2. Per germline, CDR1 SEHNR and CDR2 FQNEAQ (reference sequence). The CDR3 is 16 residues long. V lost 5 bases to trimming and J lost 1 base; unmatched junction nucleotides: 6. The CDR3 DNA reads TGTGCCAGCAGCCTTAGACTAGCGGGGTCCCAAGAGACCCAGTACTTC. As protein: CASSLRLAGSQETQYF.

This clonotype has ten or more counts. The chain employs TRBV12-3 or TRBV12-4 and TRBJ2-5, with TRBD2 matching over 9 bases. With 3 bases clipped from V and 2 bases from J, the junction kept 7 bases outside the gene matches. This CDR3 contains 16 residues. The chain's CDR3 is CASSFRRGGGQETQYF. The CDR3 coding sequence is TGTGCCAGCAGTTTCCGGCGGGGGGGCGGGCAAGAGACCCAGTACTTC.

The table lists this clonotype with many counts. The chain carries TRBV5-1 and TRBJ2-7; D remains unclear. The CDR3 has 9 amino acids. Germline CDR1 is SGHRS and CDR2 is YFSETQ. V was clipped by 8 bases and J by 8 bases, with 8 bases between them. CDR3 sequence: CARDIQQYF. CDR3 coding DNA: TGCGCCAGGGATATCCAGCAGTACTTC. Full variable domain (remainder filled in from reference TRBV5-1 and TRBJ2-7): KAGVTQTPRYLIKTRGQQVTLSCSPISGHRSVSWYQQTPGQGLQFLFEYFSETQRNKGNFPGRFSGRQFSNSRSEMNVSTLELGDSALYLCARDIQQYFGPGTRLTVT.

There are many counts of this clonotype. An end of the junction does not agree with germline; a read error may underlie this. The chain links TRBV7-9 to TRBJ2-6; TRBD1 is a possible D gene (6 bases). CDR3 length: 14 residues. Germline CDR1 and CDR2: SEHNR and FQNEAQ (reference sequence). The CDR3 DNA follows: TGTGCCATCAGCTATTGGGACACTTCCAACGTCCTGACTTTC. Translated, it gives CAISYWDTSNVLTF. The entire variable domain, with the rest obtained from reference TRBV7-9 and TRBJ2-6, is as follows: DTGVSQNPRHKITKRGQNVTFRCDPISEHNRLYWYRQTLGQGPEFLTYFQNEAQLEKSRLLSDRFSAERPKGSFSTLEIQRTEQGDSAMYLCAISYWDTSNVLTFGAGSRLTVL.

This clonotype was detected many times. The V gene is TRBV7-9, the J gene TRBJ2-2, with D possibly matching TRBD2 (5 bases). Per the germline V gene, CDR1 is SEHNR and CDR2 is FQNEAQ (reference sequence). CDR3 length equals 15 residues. V was shortened by 2 bases and J by 5 bases, with 12 bases between the two germline ends. Written as DNA, the CDR3 is TGTGCCAGCAGCTTAACGGGGAGTGGGACCGGGGAGCTGTTTTTT. This codes for CASSLTGSGTGELFF.

This clonotype was picked up many times. The chain combines TRBV28 with TRBJ2-1; no firm D call. Germline-derived CDR1 and CDR2 are MDHEN and SYDVKM. The CDR3 length is 14 residues. Between the trimmed V and J ends, which lost 3 bases and 7 bases, there was a span of 13 bases. The CDR3 reads CASSLLPLGNEQFF. The CDR3 DNA reads as TGTGCCAGCAGTTTGTTACCTCTGGGGAATGAGCAGTTCTTC.

This clonotype has ten or more counts. V is TRBV3-1 and J is TRBJ1-4; D is ambiguous. The CDR3 is made up of 14 amino acids. Trimming took 1 base from V and 0 from J, leaving 3 bases between them. Germline V gene lookup returns CDR1 LGHDT and CDR2 YNNKEL (reference sequence). The CDR3 protein is CASSQGATNEKLFF. In DNA form, the CDR3 reads TGTGCCAGCAGCCAAGGAGCAACTAATGAAAAACTGTTTTTT.

In this sample, this clonotype turned up many times. The rearrangement links TRBV20-1 to TRBJ2-7, with D hard to call. The CDR3 contains 14 residues. The V end was cut by 3 bases, the J end by 8 bases, with 20 bases between. CDR1 is DFQATT and CDR2 is SNEGSKA in the germline V gene (reference sequence). CDR3 amino acids: CSARLPAHLRKQYF. The CDR3 region has the DNA TGCAGTGCTAGGCTCCCAGCCCACCTGAGAAAGCAGTACTTC.

This clonotype was counted many times. The chain has TRBV7-8 and TRBJ1-5; TRBD1 might be the D (5 bases). This CDR3 has 13 amino acids. The germline V gene has CDR1 SGHVS and CDR2 FQNEAQ. The V end was cut by 1 base, the J end by 7 bases, with 8 bases between. CDR3 loop: CASSLGGGQPQHF. Here the CDR3 DNA reads TGTGCCAGCAGCTTAGGGGGGGGGCAGCCCCAGCATTTT.

This clonotype was recorded many times. This chain connects TRBV6-5 to TRBJ2-6; no definite D call. Trimming stripped 1 base from V and 0 bases from J, with 7 bases between. CDR1 and CDR2 from the germline V gene are MNHEY and SVGAGI. CDR3 length: 16 residues. The CDR3 reads CASSYLVPSGANVLTF. Here the CDR3 DNA reads TGTGCCAGCAGTTACTTGGTTCCCTCTGGGGCCAACGTCCTGACTTTC.

The rearrangement uses TRBV5-1 and TRBJ1-2, with D tentatively TRBD1 (6 bases). This CDR3 is built from 16 residues. Trimming cost V 0 bases and J 0 bases, with 12 bases left between them. Per the germline V gene, CDR1 is SGHRS and CDR2 is YFSETQ. The CDR3 region has the DNA TGCGCCAGCAGCTTGGTTTGGACAGACACTAACTATGGCTACACCTTC. This sequence encodes CASSLVWTDTNYGYTF.

In its sample, this clonotype was seen many times. The V and J genes are TRBV2 and TRBJ2-7, with a possible D match to TRBD2 (7 bases). The length of the CDR3 is 12 residues. With 7 bases removed from V and 12 bases from J, the gap between germline ends came to 19 bases. Germline lookup yields CDR1 SNHLY and CDR2 FYNNEI. The CDR3 is CASTEGGARVYV. The DNA for the CDR3 is TGTGCCAGCACCGAAGGGGGGGCGAGGGTGTACGTC.

Points on this clonotype: A much larger clone differs by one base, so this may be a read error. Given the absence of the conserved phenylalanine or tryptophan at the CDR3 end, a read error is likely. This CDR3 is CASSEALRDRWNTEAFS. The CDR3 DNA sequence: TGTGCCAGCAGTGAAGCGCTTCGGGACAGGTGGAACACTGAAGCTTTCTCT. The rearrangement joins TRBV6-1 to TRBJ1-1; TRBD1 matches at 8 bases. Looked up from germline, CDR1 is MNHNS and CDR2 is SASEGT. Trimming took 0 bases from V and 1 from J; bases not matched to a gene: 7. CDR3 size: 17 residues.

Ten or more counts support this clonotype. The chain links TRBV5-1 to TRBJ2-2; D not resolved. The germline V and J ends were trimmed by 2 bases and 2 bases, with 19 bases remaining between them. The CDR3 loop spans 18 amino acids. Germline CDR1 SGHRS, CDR2 YFSETQ. The DNA for the CDR3 is TGCGCCAGCAGCTTTCCTCTTCTAACGTTCAAAAACACCGGGGAGCTGTTTTTT. Protein product: CASSFPLLTFKNTGELFF.

This clonotype was picked up many times. J is TRBJ2-7 and V is TRBV6-1; D might be TRBD1 or TRBD2, each matching 5 bases. The germline CDR1 and CDR2 sequences are MNHNS and SASEGT. The V end was cut by 0 bases, the J end by 4 bases, with 16 bases between. The CDR3 loop spans 16 amino acids. The CDR3 DNA is TGTGCCAGCAGTGAAGCGATGTATGAGGGGCAGTACGAGCAGTACGTC. Amino acid sequence: CASSEAMYEGQYEQYV.

This clonotype was seen repeatedly, ten times or more. J is TRBJ2-1 and V is TRBV6-5, with a weak D call TRBD2 (5 bases). The CDR3 has 13 amino acids. The V end lost 2 bases, the J end lost 9 bases, and 11 bases lay between the germline ends. Germline V gene sequence: CDR1 MNHEY, CDR2 SVGAGI. Here the CDR3 reads CASSYGLLGEQFF. In DNA form, the CDR3 reads TGTGCCAGCAGTTACGGACTTCTCGGTGAGCAGTTCTTC.

This clonotype was counted ten times or more. This sequence joins TRBV6-1 and TRBJ1-2, with TRBD1 identical over 9 bases. This CDR3 contains 14 residues. Trimming took 5 bases from V and 4 from J; bases not matched to a gene: 5. From germline, CDR1 is MNHNS and CDR2 SASEGT. CDR3 DNA sequence: TGTGCCAGCAGTCAACAGGGGGCTTTCTATGGCTACACCTTC. It yields the protein CASSQQGAFYGYTF.

The sample holds many counts of this clonotype. CDR3 DNA: TGCGCCAGCAGCCAAGAGGGGGGAGGCTCACCCCTCCACTTT. Amino acids: CASSQEGGGSPLHF. V and J are TRBV4-1 and TRBJ1-6; weak D call: TRBD1 (5 bases). CDR1 is MGHRA and CDR2 is YSYEKL in the germline V gene. This CDR3 contains 14 residues. The ends were cut back, 0 bases at V and 10 bases at J, with 10 bases in the middle.